This record looks at one T cell receptor beta chain sequence and its context. The antigen is undetermined. The ends were cut back, 7 bases at V and 2 bases at J, with 14 bases in the middle. This CDR3 has 14 amino acids. Germline V lookup: CDR1 SNHLY, CDR2 FYNNEI. The repertoire was sequenced with immunoSEQ multiplex PCR; TCRdb's copy has only in-frame clones and lacks some. The data show about 52,000 clones, 75% to 95% seen once. Regarding time point: week 11, during vaccination. The study gave 300 ug of mutant IDH1 20-mer peptide per vaccine dose, with topical imiquimod. This record comes from a study of a mutant IDH1 vaccine in newly diagnosed glioma. Study overall: Treated patients showed a male proportion of roughly 62%, a female proportion of 37.5%, and a mean age of approximately 40 years.

The clonotype originates from a man aged 45 to 65 with glioma. The rearrangement joins TRBV2 to TRBJ2-5; either TRBD1 or TRBD2 may supply D (6 bases each). This sample comprised PBMCs, obtained from a glioma patient whose treatment included an IDH1 peptide vaccine. This CDR3 is CASTWGASQETQYF. CDR3 bases: TGTGCCAGCACGTGGGGGGCTTCTCAAGAGACCCAGTACTTC.